This T cell receptor (beta chain) was identified during a study of T cells and Merkel cell carcinoma outcomes. Findings and caveats of the study: Merkel cell carcinoma outcomes were reportedly predicted by repertoire and T-cell density.

Trimming cost V 3 bases and J 6 bases, with 12 bases left between them. CDR1 and CDR2 (germline): MNHEY, SMNVEV (reference sequence). This CDR3 has 13 residues. Concerning this clone: Antigen specificity is unknown.

Repertoires were generated with immunoSEQ multiplex PCR, while TCRdb's copy carries only in-frame clones and drops some. The sample carries 3,100 or so clones, over 75% recorded once. This clonotype was sampled from a human donor with Merkel cell carcinoma. The chain links TRBV27 to TRBJ2-7; a possible D gene is TRBD1 (6 bases). The sample comprised tumor tissue from Merkel cell carcinoma. CDR3 nucleotides: TGTGCCAGCAGTTTGTGGACAGACGCCGAGCAGTACTTC. This sequence encodes CASSLWTDAEQYF.